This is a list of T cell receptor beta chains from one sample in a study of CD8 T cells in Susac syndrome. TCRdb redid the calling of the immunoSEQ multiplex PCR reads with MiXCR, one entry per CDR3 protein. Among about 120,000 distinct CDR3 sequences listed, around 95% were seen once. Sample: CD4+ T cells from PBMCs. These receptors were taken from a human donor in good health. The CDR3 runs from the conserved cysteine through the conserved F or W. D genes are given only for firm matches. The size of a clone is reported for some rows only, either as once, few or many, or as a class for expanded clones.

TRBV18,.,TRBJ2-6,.,CASSPDSGANVLTF,TGTGCCAGCTCACCAGACTCTGGGGCCAACGTCCTGACTTTC
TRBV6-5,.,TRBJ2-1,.,CASSTTGPQYNEQFF,TGTGCCAGCAGCACGACCGGGCCGCAATACAATGAGCAGTTCTTC
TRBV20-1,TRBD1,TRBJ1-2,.,CSAGTGESYGYTF,TGCAGTGCTGGGACAGGGGAAAGCTATGGCTACACCTTC
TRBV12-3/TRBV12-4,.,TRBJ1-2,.,CASSLVGGYTF,TGTGCCAGCAGTTTAGTCGGAGGCTACACCTTC
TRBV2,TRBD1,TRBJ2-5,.,CAANRGLGETQYF,TGTGCCGCCAACAGGGGGTTGGGAGAGACCCAGTACTTC
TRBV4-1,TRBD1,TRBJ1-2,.,CASSHEAGQGANYGYTF,TGCGCCAGCAGCCATGAAGCCGGACAGGGGGCGAACTATGGCTACACCTTC
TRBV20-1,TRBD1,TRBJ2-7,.,CSTRRTGGLRNEQYF,TGCAGCACTAGGAGGACAGGGGGTTTAAGAAACGAGCAGTACTTC
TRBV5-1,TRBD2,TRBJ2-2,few,CASSSGLAGNTGELFF,TGCGCCAGCAGCTCCGGACTAGCGGGTAATACCGGGGAGCTGTTTTTT
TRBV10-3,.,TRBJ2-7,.,CAISESLGTEQYF,TGTGCCATCAGTGAATCACTCGGGACCGAGCAGTACTTC
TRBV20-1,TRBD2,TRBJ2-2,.,CSASRLAGRTGELFF,TGCAGTGCGAGCAGGCTAGCGGGACGCACCGGGGAGCTGTTTTTT
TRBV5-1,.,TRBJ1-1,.,CASSLWGDAGEAFF,TGCGCCAGCAGCTTGTGGGGAGACGCGGGAGAAGCTTTCTTT
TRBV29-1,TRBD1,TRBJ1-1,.,CSVVGPGGNTEAFF,TGCAGCGTTGTAGGGCCAGGGGGGAACACTGAAGCTTTCTTT
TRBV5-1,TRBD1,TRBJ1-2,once,CASSLAGDSGHGYTF,TGCGCCAGCAGCTTGGCGGGGGACAGCGGTCATGGCTACACCTTC
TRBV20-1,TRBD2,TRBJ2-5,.,CSARRSGRAWETQYF,TGCAGTGCTAGACGTAGCGGGAGGGCCTGGGAGACCCAGTACTTC
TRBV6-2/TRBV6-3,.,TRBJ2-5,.,CASSPRVRETQYF,TGTGCCAGCAGCCCCCGGGTTAGAGAGACCCAGTACTTC
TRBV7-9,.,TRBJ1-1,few,CASSPRGGLAFF,TGTGCCAGCAGTCCGCGAGGAGGACTAGCTTTCTTT
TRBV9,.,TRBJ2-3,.,CASRKGGSTDTQYF,TGTGCCAGCAGGAAGGGGGGGAGCACAGATACGCAGTATTTT
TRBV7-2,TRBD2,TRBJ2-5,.,CASSLNSGAQETQYF,TGTGCCAGCAGCTTAAATAGCGGGGCCCAAGAGACCCAGTACTTC
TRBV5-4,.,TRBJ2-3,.,CASSLKSGGSTDTQYF,TGTGCCAGCAGCTTGAAGTCTGGGGGGAGCACAGATACGCAGTATTTT
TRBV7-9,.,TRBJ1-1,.,CASNQKGGHEAFF,TGTGCCAGCAACCAAAAGGGCGGACACGAAGCTTTCTTT
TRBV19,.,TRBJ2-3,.,CASSMDNSGTQYF,TGTGCCAGTAGTATGGATAACAGTGGTACGCAGTATTTT
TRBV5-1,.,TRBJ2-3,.,CASHIRAEAKDTQYF,TGCGCCAGCCATATCAGGGCAGAAGCGAAAGATACGCAGTATTTT
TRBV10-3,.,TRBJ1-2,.,CAISPDGDYGYTF,TGTGCCATCAGCCCCGACGGAGACTATGGCTACACCTTC
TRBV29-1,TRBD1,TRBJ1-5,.,CSIQGGEGQPQHF,TGCAGCATCCAGGGGGGGGAGGGCCAGCCCCAGCATTTT
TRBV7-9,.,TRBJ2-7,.,CASSLSMVSGSYEQYF,TGTGCCAGCAGCTTATCTATGGTGAGCGGCTCCTACGAGCAGTACTTC
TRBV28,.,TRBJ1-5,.,CASRPVGNNQPQHF,TGTGCCAGCAGACCGGTGGGGAATAATCAGCCCCAGCATTTT
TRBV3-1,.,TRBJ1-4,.,CASSQPGTGGNEKLFF,TGTGCCAGCAGCCAACCGGGGACGGGAGGCAATGAAAAACTGTTTTTT
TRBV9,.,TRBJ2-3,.,CASSLTVFGSTDTQYF,TGTGCCAGCAGCCTAACCGTATTTGGAAGCACAGATACGCAGTATTTT
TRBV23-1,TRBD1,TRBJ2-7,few,CASVTGYEQYF,TGCGCCAGCGTGACAGGGTATGAGCAGTACTTC
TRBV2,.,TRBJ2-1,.,CASQEGPGNNEQFF,TGTGCCAGCCAGGAGGGCCCGGGAAACAATGAGCAGTTCTTC
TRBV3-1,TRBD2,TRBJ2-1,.,CASSPLAETYNEQFF,TGTGCCAGCAGCCCTCTAGCGGAGACCTACAATGAGCAGTTCTTC
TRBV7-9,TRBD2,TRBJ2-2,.,CASSEGTSGSAFFGELFF,TGTGCCAGCAGCGAGGGGACTAGCGGGAGTGCGTTCTTCGGGGAGCTGTTTTTT
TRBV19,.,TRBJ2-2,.,CASSEQGGANTGELFF,TGTGCCAGTAGTGAACAGGGGGGGGCGAACACCGGGGAGCTGTTTTTT
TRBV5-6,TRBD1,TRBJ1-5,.,CASSAYGTGDQPQHF,TGTGCCAGCAGCGCCTACGGGACAGGGGATCAGCCCCAGCATTTT
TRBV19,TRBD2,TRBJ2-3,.,CASKERETDTQYF,TGTGCCAGTAAGGAGCGGGAGACAGATACGCAGTATTTT
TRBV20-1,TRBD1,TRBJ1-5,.,CSAKIQGDAMGRNQPQHF,TGCAGTGCTAAGATACAGGGGGACGCGATGGGGCGCAATCAGCCCCAGCATTTT
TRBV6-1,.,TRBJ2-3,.,CASSAAGRGTDTQYF,TGTGCCAGCAGTGCCGCGGGGCGGGGCACAGATACGCAGTATTTT
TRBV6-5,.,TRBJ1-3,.,CASSYGSGNTIYF,TGTGCCAGCAGTTACGGAAGTGGAAACACCATATATTTT
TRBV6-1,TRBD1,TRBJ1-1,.,CASRLGQGRNTEAFF,TGTGCCAGCAGACTCGGACAGGGAAGGAACACTGAAGCTTTCTTT
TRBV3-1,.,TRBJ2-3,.,CASSQDSDITDTQYF,TGTGCCAGCAGCCAAGACTCGGACATCACAGATACGCAGTATTTT
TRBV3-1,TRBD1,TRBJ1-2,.,CASSSEGATGGYTF,TGTGCCAGCAGTTCGGAGGGGGCAACGGGAGGCTACACCTTC
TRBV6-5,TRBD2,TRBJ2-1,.,CASSRTSGSYEQFF,TGTGCCAGCAGTCGGACTAGCGGGAGCTATGAGCAGTTCTTC
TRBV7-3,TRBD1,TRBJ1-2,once,CASSLTQGAVDGYTF,TGTGCCAGCAGCTTAACGCAGGGGGCGGTGGATGGCTACACCTTC
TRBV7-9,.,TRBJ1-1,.,CASSPIALGARAFF,TGTGCCAGCAGCCCAATAGCCCTTGGGGCAAGGGCTTTCTTT
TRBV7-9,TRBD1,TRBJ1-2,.,CASSVTGQGFHGYTF,TGTGCCAGCAGCGTTACGGGACAGGGGTTCCATGGCTACACCTTC
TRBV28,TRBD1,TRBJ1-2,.,CASSHGQGQTYGYTF,TGTGCCAGCAGTCACGGACAGGGCCAGACTTATGGCTACACCTTC
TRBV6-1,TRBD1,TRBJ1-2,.,CACELDRAGGYTF,TGTGCCTGCGAACTCGACAGGGCTGGAGGCTACACCTTC
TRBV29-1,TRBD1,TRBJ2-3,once,CSVARQGPATDTQYF,TGCAGCGTTGCAAGACAGGGCCCTGCCACAGATACGCAGTATTTT
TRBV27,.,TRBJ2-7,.,CASSLVGHISYEQYF,TGTGCCAGCAGTTTGGTTGGACACATATCCTACGAGCAGTACTTC
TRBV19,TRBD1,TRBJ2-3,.,CASSLQGARDTQYF,TGTGCCAGTAGCCTACAGGGGGCACGAGATACGCAGTATTTT